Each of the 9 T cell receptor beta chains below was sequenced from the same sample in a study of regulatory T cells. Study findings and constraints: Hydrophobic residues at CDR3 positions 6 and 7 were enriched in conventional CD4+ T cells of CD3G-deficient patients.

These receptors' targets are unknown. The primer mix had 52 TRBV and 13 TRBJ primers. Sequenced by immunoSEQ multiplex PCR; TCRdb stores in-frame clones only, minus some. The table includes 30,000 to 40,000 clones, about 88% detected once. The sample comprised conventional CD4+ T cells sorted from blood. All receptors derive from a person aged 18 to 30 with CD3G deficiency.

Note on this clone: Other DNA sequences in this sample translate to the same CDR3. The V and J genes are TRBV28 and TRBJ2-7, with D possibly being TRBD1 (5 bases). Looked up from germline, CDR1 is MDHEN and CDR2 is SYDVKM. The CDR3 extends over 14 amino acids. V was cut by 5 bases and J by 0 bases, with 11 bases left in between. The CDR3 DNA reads TGTGCCAGCAGTGGTCAGGGCGGCTCCTACGAGCAGTACTTC. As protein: CASSGQGGSYEQYF.

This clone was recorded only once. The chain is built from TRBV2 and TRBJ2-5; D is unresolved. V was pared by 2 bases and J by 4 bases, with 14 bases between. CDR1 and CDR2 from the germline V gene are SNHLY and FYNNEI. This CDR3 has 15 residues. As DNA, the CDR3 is TGTGCCAGCAGTGAAAAGAGCCGGCTCTTAGAGACCCAGTACTTC. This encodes CASSEKSRLLETQYF.

The CDR3 DNA is TGTGCCAGCTCCCGAACAGGCGGGGGGCAGCCCCAGCATTTT. This encodes CASSRTGGGQPQHF. This chain uses TRBV6-1 with TRBJ1-5; D possibly corresponds to TRBD1 (5 bases). Germline V gene sequence: CDR1 MNHNS, CDR2 SASEGT. The CDR3 totals 14 residues. With 8 bases removed from V and 7 bases from J, the gap between germline ends came to 18 bases.

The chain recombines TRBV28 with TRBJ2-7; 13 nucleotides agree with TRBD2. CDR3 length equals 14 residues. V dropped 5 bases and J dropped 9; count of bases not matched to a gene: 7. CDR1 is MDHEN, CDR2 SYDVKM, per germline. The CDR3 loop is CASSSTSGRGAQYF. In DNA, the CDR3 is TGTGCCAGCAGTAGCACTAGCGGGAGGGGGGCGCAGTACTTC.

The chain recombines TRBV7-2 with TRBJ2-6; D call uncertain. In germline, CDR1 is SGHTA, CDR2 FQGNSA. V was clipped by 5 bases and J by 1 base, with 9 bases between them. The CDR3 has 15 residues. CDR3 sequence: CASSPVGSGANVLTF. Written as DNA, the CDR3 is TGTGCCAGCAGCCCGGTGGGATCTGGGGCCAACGTCCTGACTTTC.

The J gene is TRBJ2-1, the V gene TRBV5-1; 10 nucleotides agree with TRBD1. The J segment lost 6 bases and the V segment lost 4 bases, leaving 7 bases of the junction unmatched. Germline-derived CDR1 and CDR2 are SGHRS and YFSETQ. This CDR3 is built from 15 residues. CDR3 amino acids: CASSPMGQGFNEQFF. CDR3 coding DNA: TGCGCCAGCAGCCCGATGGGACAGGGGTTCAATGAGCAGTTCTTC.

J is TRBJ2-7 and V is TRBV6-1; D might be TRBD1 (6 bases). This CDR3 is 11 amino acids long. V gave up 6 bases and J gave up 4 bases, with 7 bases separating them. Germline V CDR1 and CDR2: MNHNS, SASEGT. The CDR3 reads CASRDRYEQYF. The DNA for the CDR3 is TGTGCCAGCAGGGACAGATACGAGCAGTACTTC.

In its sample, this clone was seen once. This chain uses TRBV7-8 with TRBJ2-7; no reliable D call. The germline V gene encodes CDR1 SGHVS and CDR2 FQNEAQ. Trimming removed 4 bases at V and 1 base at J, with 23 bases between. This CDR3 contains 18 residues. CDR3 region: CASSSWGSGRPVSYEQYF. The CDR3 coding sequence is TGTGCCAGCAGCTCTTGGGGATCCGGACGGCCGGTTTCCTACGAGCAGTACTTC.

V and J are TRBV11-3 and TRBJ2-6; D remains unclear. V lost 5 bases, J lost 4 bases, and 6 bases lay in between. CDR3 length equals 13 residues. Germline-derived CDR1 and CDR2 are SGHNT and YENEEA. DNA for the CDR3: TGTGCCAGCAGCCTTTCAGGGGCCAACGTCCTGACTTTC. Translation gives CASSLSGANVLTF.